This TCR beta chain was sequenced in a study of blood T cell repertoires in COVID-19. As for the study in general: Acute-phase and convalescent COVID-19 samples originated in the United States, Italy and Spain. Sample material is recorded as cDNA or gDNA derived from T cells, B-cell-depleted T cells, or PBMCs.

The CDR3 covers 15 residues. Germline V CDR1 and CDR2: MGHRA, YSYEKL. The V and J ends lost 4 bases and 5 bases respectively, with 15 bases between them. Source study methods: Amplification of reference gene primers was used by the study to estimate nucleated cell counts. Profiled with immunoSEQ multiplex PCR; TCRdb holds only in-frame clones, not every one. D and trimming were read from the DNA, whereas the V and J calls and clone size are those reported in that table. The sample records 60,000 or so clones, 90% being singletons. The source material was peripheral blood. The sequence was collected from a human donor with active COVID-19. The donor label of this sample is uncertain. The genes are TRBV4-1 and TRBJ2-1, with a weak D call TRBD2 (5 bases). CDR3 region: CASSPGNFVNNEQFF. The CDR3 coding sequence is TGCGCCAGCAGCCCCGGGAACTTCGTAAACAATGAGCAGTTCTTC.